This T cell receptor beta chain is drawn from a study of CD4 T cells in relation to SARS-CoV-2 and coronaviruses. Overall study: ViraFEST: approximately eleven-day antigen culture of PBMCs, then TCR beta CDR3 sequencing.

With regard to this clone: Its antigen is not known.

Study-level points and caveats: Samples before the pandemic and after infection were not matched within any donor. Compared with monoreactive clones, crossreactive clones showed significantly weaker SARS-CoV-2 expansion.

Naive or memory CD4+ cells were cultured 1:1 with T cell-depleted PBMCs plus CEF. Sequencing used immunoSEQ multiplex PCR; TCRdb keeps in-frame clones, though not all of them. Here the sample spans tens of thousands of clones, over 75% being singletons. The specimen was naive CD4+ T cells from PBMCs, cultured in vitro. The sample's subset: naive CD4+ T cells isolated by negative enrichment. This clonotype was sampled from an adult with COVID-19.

The CDR3 loop is CASSQTGTRGTGELFF. CDR3 nucleotides: TGTGCCAGCAGTCAGACCGGGACTAGGGGCACCGGGGAGCTGTTTTTT. V is TRBV27 and J is TRBJ2-2; 8 nucleotides agree with TRBD2. CDR3 length: 16 amino acids. Germline CDR1 MNHEY, CDR2 SMNVEV (reference sequence). V gave up 5 bases and J gave up 4 bases; unmatched junction bases: 9.